This TCR beta chain was captured by sequencing in a study of radiotherapy plus CTLA-4 blockade in lung cancer. The wider study: Around 19% of enrolled patients responded objectively, and 31% had disease control. Study findings and constraints: Clones derived from tumor TCRs expanded in blood after radiotherapy plus ipilimumab. The best prediction of response reportedly came from early blood T cell clone dynamics, with interferon-beta.

Per the germline V gene, CDR1 is MDHEN and CDR2 is SYDVKM. With 2 bases removed from V and 1 base from J, the gap between germline ends came to 5 bases. The CDR3 is made up of 13 amino acids. Only in-frame clones appear in the TCRdb table, and some are missing; sequencing was by immunoSEQ multiplex PCR. This table holds tens of thousands of clones, around 87% found once. With ipilimumab providing CTLA-4 blockade, focal radiation was administered to patients who had chemo-refractory metastatic non-small-cell lung cancer. Points on this clone: The antigen is unknown. This specimen includes other DNA sequences encoding the same CDR3.

This sequence originates from a human donor with non-small cell lung cancer who had stable disease on radiotherapy plus ipilimumab. The sequenced sample was peripheral blood, obtained from a patient treated with radiotherapy plus ipilimumab. The V call is TRBV28, the J call TRBJ1-1; tentative D call: TRBD1 (5 bases). CDR3 DNA sequence: TGTGCCAGCAGTTTAGGGGGGAACACTGAAGCTTTCTTT. Translation: CASSLGGNTEAFF.